Shown below are 8 T cell receptor beta chains from a single sample sequenced in a study of cytomegalovirus exposure and HLA in healthy donors. Generated by immunoSEQ multiplex PCR, the TCRdb table keeps only in-frame clones and is missing some. The data contain around 160,000 clones, around four fifths of them singletons. The sample taken for sequencing was PBMCs. Source of these receptors: a man younger than 40 in good health and CMV-seropositive.

The genes are TRBV11-2 and TRBJ2-5, with 11 bases fitting TRBD2. V lost 0 bases, J lost 5 bases, and 5 bases stayed unmatched. This CDR3 contains 16 residues. CDR1 and CDR2 from the germline V gene are SGHAT and FQNNGV. The chain's CDR3 is CASSLDLAGGLETQYF. In nucleotides, the CDR3 is TGTGCCAGCAGCTTAGATCTAGCGGGGGGTTTGGAGACCCAGTACTTC.

The V and J genes are TRBV6-5 and TRBJ2-1, with TRBD1 matching 8 bases. Germline CDR1 MNHEY, CDR2 SVGAGI. J gave up 0 bases and V 5 bases, and 3 bases lay outside the gene matches. There are 15 residues in the CDR3. The CDR3 DNA reads TGTGCCAGCAGTCGACAGGGGCGCTCCTACAATGAGCAGTTCTTC. Translated, it gives CASSRQGRSYNEQFF.

The V gene is TRBV5-1, the J gene TRBJ2-5, with D possibly matching TRBD1 (7 bases). The length of the CDR3 is 13 residues. The germline gives CDR1 SGHRS, CDR2 YFSETQ. With 5 bases removed from V and 8 bases from J, the gap between germline ends came to 16 bases. In nucleotides, the CDR3 is TGCGCCAGCAGGGCGGGACAGCTAGCCACCCAGTACTTC. This sequence encodes CASRAGQLATQYF.

This rearrangement joins TRBV4-2 to TRBJ2-2; maybe TRBD1 (5 bases). CDR3 size: 16 residues. V shed 3 bases and J shed 2 bases, with 13 bases lying between them. The germline V gene encodes CDR1 LGHNA and CDR2 YNFKEQ. CDR3 coding DNA: TGTGCCAGCAGCCAGACAGCAGGGTCCAACACCGGGGAGCTGTTTTTT. It is translated as CASSQTAGSNTGELFF.

The chain employs TRBV20-1 and TRBJ2-3; 7 bases agree with TRBD2. This CDR3 contains 11 residues. CDR1 is DFQATT, CDR2 SNEGSKA, per germline (reference sequence). The CDR3 DNA reads as TGCAGAGTAGCGGGCCTAAATACGCAGTATTTT. The encoded protein is CRVAGLNTQYF.

V gene TRBV14 combines with J gene TRBJ2-7; 10 bases agree with TRBD2. CDR1 SGHDN and CDR2 FVKESK come from the germline V gene. This CDR3 spans 15 amino acids. J gave up 5 bases and V 8 bases, and 12 bases lay outside the gene matches. The CDR3 nucleotides read TGTGCCAGCCACGTCGGCAGCGGGGGGGCCCACGAGCAGTACTTC. This gives the protein CASHVGSGGAHEQYF.

The rearrangement links TRBV6-1 to TRBJ2-3, with D possibly matching TRBD2 (6 bases). The CDR3 has 14 amino acids. CDR1 and CDR2 from the germline V gene are MNHNS and SASEGT. V was cut by 1 base and J by 1 base, with 6 bases left in between. CDR3 protein: CASSEGGGTDTQYF. CDR3 nucleotides: TGTGCCAGCAGTGAAGGGGGGGGCACAGATACGCAGTATTTT.

This sequence joins TRBV19 and TRBJ2-7, with 8 bases that match TRBD1. The length of the CDR3 is 14 residues. V lost 8 bases to trimming and J lost 6 bases; unmatched junction nucleotides: 12. CDR1 is LNHDA and CDR2 is SQIVND in the germline V gene (reference sequence). This CDR3 is CASRTSGTGGEQYF. The CDR3 region has the DNA TGTGCCAGTCGCACCTCCGGGACAGGAGGCGAGCAGTACTTC.